This TCR beta chain was obtained from a study of T cell responses to AZD1222 COVID-19 vaccine. Study outcomes and limitations: Seropositive AZD1222 recipients at baseline numbered only five or six.

This CDR3 is 15 amino acids long. The junction had 9 bases not matched to a gene; V was cut back by 3 bases and J by 4 bases. Germline CDR1 is SGHRS and CDR2 is YFSETQ. Assay: immunoSEQ multiplex PCR; the TCRdb copy retains only in-frame clones and omits some. The sample contains 100,000 to 110,000 clones, 80% to 95% of which appear only once. Of note for this clone: Its antigen remains unidentified.

The source is an adult in good health. The chain uses TRBV5-1 and TRBJ2-5; 7 bases align to TRBD1. Sequences were derived from peripheral blood, sampled on day 0 of AZD1222 vaccination. CDR3 coding DNA: TGCGCCAGCAGCTCGGCCAGACAGGGTATAGAGACCCAGTACTTC. Encoded protein: CASSSARQGIETQYF.